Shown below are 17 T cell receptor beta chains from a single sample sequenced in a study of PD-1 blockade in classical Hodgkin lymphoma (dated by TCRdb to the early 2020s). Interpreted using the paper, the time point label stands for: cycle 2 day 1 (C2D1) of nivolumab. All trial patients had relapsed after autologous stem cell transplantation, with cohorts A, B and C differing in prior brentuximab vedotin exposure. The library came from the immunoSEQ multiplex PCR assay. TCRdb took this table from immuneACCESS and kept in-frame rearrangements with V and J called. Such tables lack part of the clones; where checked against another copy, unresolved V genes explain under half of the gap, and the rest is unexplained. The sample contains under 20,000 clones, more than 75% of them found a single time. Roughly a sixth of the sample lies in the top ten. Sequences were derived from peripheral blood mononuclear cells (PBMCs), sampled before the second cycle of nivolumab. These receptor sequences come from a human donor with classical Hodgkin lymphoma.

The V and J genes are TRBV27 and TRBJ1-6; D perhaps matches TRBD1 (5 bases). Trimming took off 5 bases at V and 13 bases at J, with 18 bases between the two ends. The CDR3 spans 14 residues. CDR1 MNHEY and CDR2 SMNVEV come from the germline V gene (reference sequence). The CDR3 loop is CASSPGLEWEPLHF. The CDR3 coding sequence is TGTGCCAGCAGTCCGGGGCTGGAGTGGGAGCCCCTCCACTTT.

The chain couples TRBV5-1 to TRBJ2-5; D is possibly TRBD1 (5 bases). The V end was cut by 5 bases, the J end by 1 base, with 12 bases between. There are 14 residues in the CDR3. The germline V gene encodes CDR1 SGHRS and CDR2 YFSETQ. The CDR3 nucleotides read TGCGCCAGCAGGCAGGGATCCGCCCAAGAGACCCAGTACTTC. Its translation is CASRQGSAQETQYF.

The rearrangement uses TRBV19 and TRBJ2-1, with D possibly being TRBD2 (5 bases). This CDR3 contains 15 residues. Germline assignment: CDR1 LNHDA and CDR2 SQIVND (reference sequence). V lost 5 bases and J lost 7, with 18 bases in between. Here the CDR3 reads CASSSGLPGLNEQFF. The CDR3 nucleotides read TGTGCCAGTAGTTCTGGACTCCCGGGTTTGAATGAGCAGTTCTTC.

CDR3 residues: CASSQEPGTAYNEQFF. For the CDR3, the DNA is TGCGCCAGCAGCCAAGAACCCGGGACAGCTTACAATGAGCAGTTCTTC. The gene calls are TRBV4-3 and TRBJ2-1; 7 bases match TRBD1. The V gene end was trimmed by 0 bases and the J gene end by 4 bases; junction bases not matched to a gene: 6. The CDR3 covers 16 residues. CDR1 and CDR2 from the germline V gene are LGHNA and YSLEER.

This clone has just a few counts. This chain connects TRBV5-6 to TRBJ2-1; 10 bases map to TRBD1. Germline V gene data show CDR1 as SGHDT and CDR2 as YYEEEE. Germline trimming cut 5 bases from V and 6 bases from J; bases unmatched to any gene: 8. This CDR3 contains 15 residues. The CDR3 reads CASRSGTGDVNEQFF. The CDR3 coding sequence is TGTGCCAGCAGGTCCGGGACAGGGGACGTCAATGAGCAGTTCTTC.

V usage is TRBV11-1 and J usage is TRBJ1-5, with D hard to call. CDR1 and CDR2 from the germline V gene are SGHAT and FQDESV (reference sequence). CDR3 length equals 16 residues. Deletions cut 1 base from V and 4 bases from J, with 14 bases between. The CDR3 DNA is TGTGCCAGCAGCTTAGGGGCCCCAAAAGGAAATCAGCCCCAGCATTTT. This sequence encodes CASSLGAPKGNQPQHF.

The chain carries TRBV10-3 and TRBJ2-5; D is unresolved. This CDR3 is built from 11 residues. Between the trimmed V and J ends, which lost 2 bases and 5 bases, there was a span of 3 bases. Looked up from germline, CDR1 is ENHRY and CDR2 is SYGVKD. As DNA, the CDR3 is TGTGCCATCAGTGAGGGGGAGACCCAGTACTTC. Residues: CAISEGETQYF.

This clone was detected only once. The CDR3 protein is CASSLGQGPYEQYF. As DNA, the CDR3 is TGTGCCAGTAGCCTGGGACAGGGCCCCTACGAGCAGTACTTC. This chain uses TRBV19 with TRBJ2-7, with 9 bases fitting TRBD1. V lost 6 bases and J lost 2; bases outside the gene matches: 5. The CDR3 has 14 residues. Germline CDR1 is LNHDA and CDR2 is SQIVND (reference sequence).

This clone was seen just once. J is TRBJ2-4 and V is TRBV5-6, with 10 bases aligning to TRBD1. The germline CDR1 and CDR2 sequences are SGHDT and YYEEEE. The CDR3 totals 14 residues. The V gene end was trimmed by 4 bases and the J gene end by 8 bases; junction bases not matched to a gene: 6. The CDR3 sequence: CASSPGQGFDIQYF. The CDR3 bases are TGTGCCAGCAGCCCGGGACAGGGGTTTGACATTCAGTACTTC. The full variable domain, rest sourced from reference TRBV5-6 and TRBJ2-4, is DAGVTQSPTHLIKTRGQQVTLRCSPKSGHDTVSWYQQALGQGPQFIFQYYEEEERQRGNFPDRFSGHQFPNYSSELNVNALLLGDSALYLCASSPGQGFDIQYFGAGTRLSVL.

The CDR3 sequence is CASSFRTASTNEKLFF. The CDR3 DNA reads as TGCGCCAGCAGCTTCCGGACAGCCTCAACTAATGAAAAACTGTTTTTT. The chain uses TRBV5-1 and TRBJ1-4; a weak D match, TRBD1 (6 bases). The CDR3 is 16 residues long. The V gene's germline CDR1 is SGHRS and CDR2 YFSETQ. V lost 2 bases and J lost 0, with 11 bases in between.

CDR3 sequence (DNA): TGTGCCAGCAGTGGGCCTTGGTTGACGAACACTGAAGCTTTCTTT. This encodes CASSGPWLTNTEAFF. The chain combines TRBV2 with TRBJ1-1; D remains unclear. The CDR3 totals 15 residues. With 4 bases removed from V and 1 base from J, the gap between germline ends came to 13 bases. Germline-derived CDR1 and CDR2 are SNHLY and FYNNEI.

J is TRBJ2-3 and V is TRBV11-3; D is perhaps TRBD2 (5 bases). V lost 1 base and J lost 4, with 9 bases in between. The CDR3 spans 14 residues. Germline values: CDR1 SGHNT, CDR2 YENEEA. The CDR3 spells CASSLGSSSDTQYF. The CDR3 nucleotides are TGTGCCAGCAGCTTAGGCTCTAGCTCAGATACGCAGTATTTT.

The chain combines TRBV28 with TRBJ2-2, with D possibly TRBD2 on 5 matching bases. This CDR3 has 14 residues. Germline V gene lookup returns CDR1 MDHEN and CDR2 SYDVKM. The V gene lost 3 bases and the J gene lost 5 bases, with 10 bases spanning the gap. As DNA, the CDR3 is TGTGCCAGCAGTTTTGAACTAGAAACCGGGGAGCTGTTTTTT. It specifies CASSFELETGELFF.

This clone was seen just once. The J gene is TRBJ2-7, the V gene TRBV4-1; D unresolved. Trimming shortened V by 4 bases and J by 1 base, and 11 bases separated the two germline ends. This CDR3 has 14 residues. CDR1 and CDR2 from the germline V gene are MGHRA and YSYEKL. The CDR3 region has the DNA TGCGCCAGCAGCCCCTCGTTCGGTTCCTACGAGCAGTACTTC. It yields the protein CASSPSFGSYEQYF.

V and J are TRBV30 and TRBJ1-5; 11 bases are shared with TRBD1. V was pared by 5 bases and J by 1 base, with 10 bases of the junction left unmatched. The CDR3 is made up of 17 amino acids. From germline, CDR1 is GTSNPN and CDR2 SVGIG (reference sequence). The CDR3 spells CAWALGTGGLSNQPQHF. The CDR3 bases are TGTGCCTGGGCGCTTGGGACAGGGGGACTGAGCAATCAGCCCCAGCATTTT.

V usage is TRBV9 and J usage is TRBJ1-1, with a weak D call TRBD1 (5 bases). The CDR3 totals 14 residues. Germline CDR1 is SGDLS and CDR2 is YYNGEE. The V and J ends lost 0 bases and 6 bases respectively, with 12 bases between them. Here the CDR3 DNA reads TGTGCCAGCAGCGTAGCTTGGGGGTCCGCTGAAGCTTTCTTT. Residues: CASSVAWGSAEAFF.

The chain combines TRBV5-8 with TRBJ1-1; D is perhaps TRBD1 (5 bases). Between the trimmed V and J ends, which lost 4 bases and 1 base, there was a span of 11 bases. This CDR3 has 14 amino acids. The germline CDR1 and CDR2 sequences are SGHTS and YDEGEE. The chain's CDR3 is CASSPITGNTEAFF. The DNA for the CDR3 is TGTGCCAGCAGCCCTATCACAGGGAACACTGAAGCTTTCTTT.